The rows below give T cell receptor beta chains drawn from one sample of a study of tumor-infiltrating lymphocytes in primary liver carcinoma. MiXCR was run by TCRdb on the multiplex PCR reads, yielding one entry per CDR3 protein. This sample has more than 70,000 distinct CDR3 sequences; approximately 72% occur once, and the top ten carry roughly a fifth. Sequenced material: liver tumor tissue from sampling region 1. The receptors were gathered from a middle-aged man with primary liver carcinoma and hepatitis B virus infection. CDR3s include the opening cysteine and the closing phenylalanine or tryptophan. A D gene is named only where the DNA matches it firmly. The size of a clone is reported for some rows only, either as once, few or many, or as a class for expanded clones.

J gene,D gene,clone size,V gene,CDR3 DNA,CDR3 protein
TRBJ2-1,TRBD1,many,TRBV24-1,TGTGCCACCAGTGACTCCGACAGGGGGGAGCAGTTCTTC,CATSDSDRGEQFF
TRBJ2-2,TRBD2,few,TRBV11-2,TGTGCCAACAGCACTAGCGGGAGGGCGAACACCGGGGAGCTGTTTTTT,CANSTSGRANTGELFF
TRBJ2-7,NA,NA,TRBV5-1,TGCGCCAGCAGCTTGGCGGGAGAGGTGGACGAGCACTACTTC,CASSLAGEVDEHYF
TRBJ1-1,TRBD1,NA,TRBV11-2,TGTGTCAGCAGCTTAGATGGGAACAGGGGGCGCAGGTACACTGAAGCTTTCTTT,CVSSLDGNRGRRYTEAFF
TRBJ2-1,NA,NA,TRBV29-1,TGCAGCGTTGATGGGAAGTCCCACAGAAAGCAGTTCTTC,CSVDGKSHRKQFF
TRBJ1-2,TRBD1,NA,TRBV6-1,TGTGTCACTCGCATGACAGGGGTGGACTATGGCTATACCTTC,CVTRMTGVDYGYTF
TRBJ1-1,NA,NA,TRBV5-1,TGCGCCAGCACCTTGGGGGGAAGCTCGATAGAAGCTTCCTTT,CASTLGGSSIEASF
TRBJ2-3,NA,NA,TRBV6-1,TGTGCTAGCAGTGAAAGGGCAGAGGGGGCAGATACGCAGTATTTT,CASSERAEGADTQYF
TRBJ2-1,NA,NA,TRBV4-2,TGTCCCAGCAGCCAGGCTAGTAGGGACAATGAGCAGTTCTTC,CPSSQASRDNEQFF
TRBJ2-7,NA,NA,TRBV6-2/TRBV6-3,TGTGCCAGTAGTTCTAGCGCGGGATCTCTGCCGGGCTACGAGCAGTACTTC,CASSSSAGSLPGYEQYF
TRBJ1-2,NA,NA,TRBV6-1,TGTGCCAGCAGTGTGAAGCAAGCTAACTATGACTACACCTTC,CASSVKQANYDYTF
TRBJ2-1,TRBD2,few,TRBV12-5,TGTGCTAGTGGTTTGGTACTGGGGACTAACAATGAGCAGTTCTTC,CASGLVLGTNNEQFF
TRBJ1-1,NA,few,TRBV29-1,TGCAGCGTTGAGGGGGGGTCCTACTCAGACGGGCGAAGTAGAACTGAAGCCTTCTTT,CSVEGGSYSDGRSRTEAFF
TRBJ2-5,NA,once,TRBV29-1,TGCAGCTCCAGCGAGGGGGAGACCCAGTACTTC,CSSSEGETQYF
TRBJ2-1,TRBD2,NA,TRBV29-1,TGTAGCGTTGCGGGCGGGAGGGGGAGCGATGAGCAGTTCTTC,CSVAGGRGSDEQFF
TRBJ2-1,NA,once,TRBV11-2,TGTGCTAGCAGCTTTAATGATGCCTATGGGCAGTTCTTC,CASSFNDAYGQFF
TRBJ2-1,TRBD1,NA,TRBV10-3,TGTGCCATCAGTGAAAAGGGACAGGAGGATGAGCAGTTCTTC,CAISEKGQEDEQFF
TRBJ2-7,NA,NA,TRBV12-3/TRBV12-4,TGTGCTAGCAGCAACAGCTACGAGCCGTACTTC,CASSNSYEPYF
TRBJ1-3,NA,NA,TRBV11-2,TGTGCCAGCAGCCCCCGGGTTCGCTTCGATGGGGGGCCTGGAAACACCATATATTTT,CASSPRVRFDGGPGNTIYF
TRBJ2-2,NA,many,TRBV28,TGTGCCACATGGTCAAGGGCCAACACCGGGGAGCTGTTTTTT,CATWSRANTGELFF
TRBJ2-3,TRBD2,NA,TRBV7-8,TGTGCCAGCAGCTTAGAGGGTCTAGCGGGAGTCGGGCAGGCAGATACGCAGTATTTT,CASSLEGLAGVGQADTQYF
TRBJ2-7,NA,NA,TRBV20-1,TGCAGTGCTAGACGGCCCCTGACCTACGAGCAGTACTTC,CSARRPLTYEQYF
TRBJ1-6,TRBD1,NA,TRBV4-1,TGCGCCAGTAGCCAAGGGACAGGGGGCAGGGGTTCACTCCTCCACTTT,CASSQGTGGRGSLLHF
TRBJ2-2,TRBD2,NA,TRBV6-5,TGTGCCAGCTCTAGCGGGAGGATGAACATAGGGGAGCTGTTTTTT,CASSSGRMNIGELFF
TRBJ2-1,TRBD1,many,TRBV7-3,TGTGCCAGCAGTTGGACAGGGGGAGGGTACAATGAGCAGTTCTTC,CASSWTGGGYNEQFF
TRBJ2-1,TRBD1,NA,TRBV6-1,TGTGCCAGCTACCCAACCCCTGGGACAGGGGGCGATGAGCAGTTCTTC,CASYPTPGTGGDEQFF
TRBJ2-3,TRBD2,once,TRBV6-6,TGTGCCAGCAATTGGGAGGGAGATACGCAGTATTTT,CASNWEGDTQYF
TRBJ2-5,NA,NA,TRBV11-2,TGTACCAGCAGATCCCGGGACTCGGCCCACGAAGAGACCCAGAACTTC,CTSRSRDSAHEETQNF
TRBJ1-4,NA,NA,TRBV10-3,TGTGTCATCAGTGAGTCGAACAGGGAGCAAGCTAATGAAAAACTGTTTTTT,CVISESNREQANEKLFF
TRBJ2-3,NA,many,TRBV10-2,TGCGCCAGCAAGGTCGGGCCTGCTAGCACAGATACGCAGTATTTT,CASKVGPASTDTQYF
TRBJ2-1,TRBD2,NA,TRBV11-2,TGTGCCATCAGCTTAGATTCACTAACGGGAGGGGGGTGGTGGAGGAATGAGCAGCTCTTC,CAISLDSLTGGGWWRNEQLF
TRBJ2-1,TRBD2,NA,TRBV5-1,TGCGCCAGTAAACTAGCGGGGGGTGAGCTGTTCTTC,CASKLAGGELFF
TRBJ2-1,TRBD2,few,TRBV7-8,TGTGCCAGCAGCTGGACTAGCAGGAGGACCGACTACAATGAGCAGTTCTTC,CASSWTSRRTDYNEQFF
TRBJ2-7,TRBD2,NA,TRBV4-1,TGCGCCAGCAGCCAACGACAGGGACTAGCGGGAGGCTACGGGCAATACTTC,CASSQRQGLAGGYGQYF
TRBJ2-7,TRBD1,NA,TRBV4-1,TGCGCCGGCTGCCAATGGACTGGGACAGCCTACGAGCAGTACTTC,CAGCQWTGTAYEQYF
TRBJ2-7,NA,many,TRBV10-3,TGTGCCATCAGTGAGTCGGCGGACGCGCAGTACTTC,CAISESADAQYF
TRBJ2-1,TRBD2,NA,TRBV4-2,TGTGTCAGCAGCCAGGCGGGGACTAACGTCTACAATGAGCAGTTCTTC,CVSSQAGTNVYNEQFF
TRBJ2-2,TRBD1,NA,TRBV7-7,TGTGCTAGCAGCTCCTCTCACAGGGGGTCTACCGGGGAGCTGTTTTTT,CASSSSHRGSTGELFF
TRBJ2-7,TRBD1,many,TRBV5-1,TGCGCCAGCAGGGACAGGGAAGTTGGCGAGCAGTACTTC,CASRDREVGEQYF
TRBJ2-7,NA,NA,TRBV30,TGTGCCAGGCGATCAGCCTACGAGCAGTACTTC,CARRSAYEQYF
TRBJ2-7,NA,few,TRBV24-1,TGTGCCACCCAGGGGACTGGAGGCTACGAGCAGTACTTC,CATQGTGGYEQYF
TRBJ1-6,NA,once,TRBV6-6,TGTGCCAGCAGTTACGGCTCCTGGGGAGGCAGTTCACACCTCCACTTT,CASSYGSWGGSSHLHF
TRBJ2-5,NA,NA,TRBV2,TGTGTCAGCAGTGGGGCAGGACAAGAGACCCGGTACTTC,CVSSGAGQETRYF
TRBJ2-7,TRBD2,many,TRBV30,TGTGCCTGGAGTCCACTAGCGGGAGTGAGCTACGAGCAGTACTTC,CAWSPLAGVSYEQYF
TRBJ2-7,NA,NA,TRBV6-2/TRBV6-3,TGTGCCAGCACCGGGCGGGGGCTCTACGAGCAGTACTTC,CASTGRGLYEQYF
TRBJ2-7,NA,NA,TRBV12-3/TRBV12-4,TGTGCCAGCACTTTAAGTGGGATTGTCCCCCACGAGCAGTACTTC,CASTLSGIVPHEQYF
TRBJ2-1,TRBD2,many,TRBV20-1,TGCAGTGCTAGTACGCTAGCGGGGGGATACAATGAGCAGTTCTTC,CSASTLAGGYNEQFF